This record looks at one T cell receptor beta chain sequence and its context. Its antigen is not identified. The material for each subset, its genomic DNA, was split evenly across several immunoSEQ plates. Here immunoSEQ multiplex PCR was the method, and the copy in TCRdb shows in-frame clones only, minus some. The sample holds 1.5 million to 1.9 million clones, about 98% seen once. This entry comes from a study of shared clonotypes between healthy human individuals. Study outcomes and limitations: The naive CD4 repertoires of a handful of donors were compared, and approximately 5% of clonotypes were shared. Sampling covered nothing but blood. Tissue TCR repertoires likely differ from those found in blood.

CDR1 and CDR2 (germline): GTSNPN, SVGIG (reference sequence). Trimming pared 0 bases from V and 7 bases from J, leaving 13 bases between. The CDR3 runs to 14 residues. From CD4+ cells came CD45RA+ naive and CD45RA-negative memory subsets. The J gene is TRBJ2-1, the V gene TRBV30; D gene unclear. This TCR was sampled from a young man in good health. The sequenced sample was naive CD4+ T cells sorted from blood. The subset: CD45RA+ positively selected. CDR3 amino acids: CAWSVFGQGNEQFF. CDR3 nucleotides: TGTGCCTGGAGTGTATTTGGCCAAGGGAATGAGCAGTTCTTC.